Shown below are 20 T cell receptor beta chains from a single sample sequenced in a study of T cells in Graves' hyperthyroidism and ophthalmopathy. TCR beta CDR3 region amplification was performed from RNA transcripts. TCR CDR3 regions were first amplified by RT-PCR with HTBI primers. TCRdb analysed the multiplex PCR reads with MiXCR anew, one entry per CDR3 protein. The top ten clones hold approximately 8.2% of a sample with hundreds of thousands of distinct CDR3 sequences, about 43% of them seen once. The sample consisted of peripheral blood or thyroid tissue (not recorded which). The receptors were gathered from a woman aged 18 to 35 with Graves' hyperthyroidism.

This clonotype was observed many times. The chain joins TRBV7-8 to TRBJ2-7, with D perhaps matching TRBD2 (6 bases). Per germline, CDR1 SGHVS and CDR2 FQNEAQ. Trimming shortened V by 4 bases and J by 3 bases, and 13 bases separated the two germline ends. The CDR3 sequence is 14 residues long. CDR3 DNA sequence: TGTGCCAGCAGCTCGGAGGGCCTTAGCTACGAGCAGTACTTC. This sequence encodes CASSSEGLSYEQYF.

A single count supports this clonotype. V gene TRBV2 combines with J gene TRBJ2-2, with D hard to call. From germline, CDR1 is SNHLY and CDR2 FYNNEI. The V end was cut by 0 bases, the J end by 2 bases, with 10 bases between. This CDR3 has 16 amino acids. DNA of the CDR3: TGTGCCAGCAGTGAAGCGCTCGGTTACAACACCGGGGAGCTGTTTTTT. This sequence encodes CASSEALGYNTGELFF.

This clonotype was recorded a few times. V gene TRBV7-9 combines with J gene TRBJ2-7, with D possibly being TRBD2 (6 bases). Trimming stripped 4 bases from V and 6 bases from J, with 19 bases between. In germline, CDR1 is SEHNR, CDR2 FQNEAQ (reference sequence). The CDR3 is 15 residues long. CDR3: CASSSGSRRGIEQYF. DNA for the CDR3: TGTGCCAGCAGCTCCGGGTCCAGGAGGGGTATCGAGCAGTACTTC.

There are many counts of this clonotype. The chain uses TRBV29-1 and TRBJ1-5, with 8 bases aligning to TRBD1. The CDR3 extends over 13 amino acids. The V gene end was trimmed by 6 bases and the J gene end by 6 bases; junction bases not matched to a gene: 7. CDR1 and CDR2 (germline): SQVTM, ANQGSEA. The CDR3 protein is CSVQGAHSQPQHF. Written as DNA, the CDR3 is TGCAGCGTCCAGGGGGCGCATAGTCAGCCCCAGCATTTT.

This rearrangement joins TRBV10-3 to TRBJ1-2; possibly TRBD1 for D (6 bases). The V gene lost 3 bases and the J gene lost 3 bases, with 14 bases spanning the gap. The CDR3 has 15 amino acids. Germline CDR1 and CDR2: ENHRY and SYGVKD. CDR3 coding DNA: TGTGCCATCAGTGACCCTCGGGAGGGGGACTATGGCTACACCTTC. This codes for CAISDPREGDYGYTF.

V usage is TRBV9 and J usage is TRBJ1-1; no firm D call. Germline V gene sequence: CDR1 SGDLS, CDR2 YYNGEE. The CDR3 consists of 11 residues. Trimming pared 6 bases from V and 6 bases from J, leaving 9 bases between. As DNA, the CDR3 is TGTGCCAGCAAACAGACACCTGAAGCTTTCTTT. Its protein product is CASKQTPEAFF.

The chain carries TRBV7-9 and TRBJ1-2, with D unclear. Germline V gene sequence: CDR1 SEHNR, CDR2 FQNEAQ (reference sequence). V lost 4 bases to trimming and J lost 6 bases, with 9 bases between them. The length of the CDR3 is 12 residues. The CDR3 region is CASSSAADGYTF. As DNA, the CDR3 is TGTGCCAGCAGCTCGGCGGCGGATGGCTACACCTTC.

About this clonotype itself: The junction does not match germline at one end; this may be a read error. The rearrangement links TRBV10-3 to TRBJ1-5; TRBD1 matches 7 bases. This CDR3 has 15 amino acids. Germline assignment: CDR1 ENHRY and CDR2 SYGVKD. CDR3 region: CASSVGTAMNQPQHF. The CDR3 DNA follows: TGTGCCAGCAGTGTAGGGACAGCTATGAATCAGCCCCAGCATTTT.

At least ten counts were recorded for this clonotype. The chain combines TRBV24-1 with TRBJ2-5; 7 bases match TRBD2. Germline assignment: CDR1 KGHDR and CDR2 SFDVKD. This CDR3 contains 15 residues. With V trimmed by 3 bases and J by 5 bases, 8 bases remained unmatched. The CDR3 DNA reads TGTGCCACCAGTGATACGGCGGGAGAGGTCGAGACCCAGTACTTC. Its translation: CATSDTAGEVETQYF.

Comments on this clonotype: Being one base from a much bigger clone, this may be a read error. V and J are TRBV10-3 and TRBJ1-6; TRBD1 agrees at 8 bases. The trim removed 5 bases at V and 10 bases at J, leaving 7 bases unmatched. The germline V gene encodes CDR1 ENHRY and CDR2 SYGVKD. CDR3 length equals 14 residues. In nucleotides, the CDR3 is TGTGCCATCAGTTTGGACAGGGCAAGATCACCCCTCCACTTT. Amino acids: CAISLDRARSPLHF.

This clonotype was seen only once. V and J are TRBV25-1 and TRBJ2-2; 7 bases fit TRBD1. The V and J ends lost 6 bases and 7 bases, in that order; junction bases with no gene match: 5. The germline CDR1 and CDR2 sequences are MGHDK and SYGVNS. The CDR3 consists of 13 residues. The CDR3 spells CASRTQGVGELFF. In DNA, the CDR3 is TGTGCCAGCAGGACCCAGGGGGTCGGGGAGCTGTTTTTT.

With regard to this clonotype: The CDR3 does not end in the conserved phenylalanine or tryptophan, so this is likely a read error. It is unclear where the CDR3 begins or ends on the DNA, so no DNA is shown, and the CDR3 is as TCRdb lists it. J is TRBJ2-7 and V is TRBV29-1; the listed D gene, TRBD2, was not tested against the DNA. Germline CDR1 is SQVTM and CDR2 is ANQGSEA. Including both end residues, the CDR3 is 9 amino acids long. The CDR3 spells CSVEGGLAG.

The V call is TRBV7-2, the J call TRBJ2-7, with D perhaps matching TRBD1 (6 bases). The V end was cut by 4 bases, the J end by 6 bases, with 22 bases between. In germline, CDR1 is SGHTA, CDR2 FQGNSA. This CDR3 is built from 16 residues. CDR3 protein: CASSSTFETGSIEQYF. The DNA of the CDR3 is TGTGCCAGCAGCTCTACGTTCGAAACAGGGTCTATCGAGCAGTACTTC.

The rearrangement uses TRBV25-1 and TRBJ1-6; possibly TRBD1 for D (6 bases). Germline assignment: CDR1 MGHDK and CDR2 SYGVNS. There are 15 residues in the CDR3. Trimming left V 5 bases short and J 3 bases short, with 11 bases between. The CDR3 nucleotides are TGTGCCAGCAGTTGGACAGCAGTCTATAATTCACCCCTCCACTTT. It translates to CASSWTAVYNSPLHF.

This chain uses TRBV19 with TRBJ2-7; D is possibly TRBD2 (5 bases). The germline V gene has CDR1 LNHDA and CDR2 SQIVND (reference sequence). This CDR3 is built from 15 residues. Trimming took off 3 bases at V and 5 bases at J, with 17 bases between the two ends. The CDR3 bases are TGTGCCAGTAGTATCCACCGAGGGTCCGGGAACGAGCAGTACTTC. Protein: CASSIHRGSGNEQYF.

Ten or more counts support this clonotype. The CDR3, as DNA: TGCAGTGCTAGAGTTCAACAGGGGCAGTACTTC. Residues: CSARVQQGQYF. The chain couples TRBV20-1 to TRBJ2-7, with TRBD1 as a possible D gene (6 bases). Trimming stripped 1 base from V and 9 bases from J, with 10 bases between. Germline V gene lookup returns CDR1 DFQATT and CDR2 SNEGSKA (reference sequence). This CDR3 is 11 amino acids long.

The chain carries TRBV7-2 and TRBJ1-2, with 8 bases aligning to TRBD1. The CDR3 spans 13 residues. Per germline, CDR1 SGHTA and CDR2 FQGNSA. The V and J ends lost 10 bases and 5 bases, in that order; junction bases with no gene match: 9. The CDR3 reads CAIGQGQNYGYTF. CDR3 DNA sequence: TGTGCCATAGGACAGGGACAGAATTATGGCTACACCTTC. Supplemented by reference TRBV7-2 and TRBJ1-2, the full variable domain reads GAGVSQSPSNKVTEKGKDVELRCDPISGHTALYWYRQSLGQGLEFLIYFQGNSAPDKSGLPSDRFSAERTGGSVSTLTIQRTQQEDSAVYLCAIGQGQNYGYTFGSGTRLTVV.

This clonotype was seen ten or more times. The CDR3, as DNA: TGTGCCAGCAGCTTAGCCTCATCGAGCCCTACCCAGTACTTC. Encoded protein: CASSLASSSPTQYF. The rearrangement joins TRBV7-2 to TRBJ2-5; D remains unclear. Germline V gene sequence: CDR1 SGHTA, CDR2 FQGNSA. The V end was cut by 0 bases, the J end by 8 bases, with 13 bases between. The CDR3 is 14 amino acids.

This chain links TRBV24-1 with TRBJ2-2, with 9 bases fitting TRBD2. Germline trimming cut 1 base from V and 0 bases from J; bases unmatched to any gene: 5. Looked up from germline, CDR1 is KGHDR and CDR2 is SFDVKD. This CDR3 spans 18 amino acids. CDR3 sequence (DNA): TGTGCCACCAGTGATTTAGCGGGAGGACCGTCGAACACCGGGGAGCTGTTTTTT. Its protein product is CATSDLAGGPSNTGELFF.

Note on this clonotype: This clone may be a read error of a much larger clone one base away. CDR3 bases: TGTGCCAGCAGCCAAGTGGGGACCCAGTACTTC. As protein: CASSQVGTQYF. The rearrangement joins TRBV7-3 to TRBJ2-5; D gene unclear. Trimming took off 5 bases at V and 7 bases at J, with 8 bases between the two ends. Germline loops: CDR1 SGHTA, CDR2 FQGTGA. The CDR3 extends over 11 amino acids.